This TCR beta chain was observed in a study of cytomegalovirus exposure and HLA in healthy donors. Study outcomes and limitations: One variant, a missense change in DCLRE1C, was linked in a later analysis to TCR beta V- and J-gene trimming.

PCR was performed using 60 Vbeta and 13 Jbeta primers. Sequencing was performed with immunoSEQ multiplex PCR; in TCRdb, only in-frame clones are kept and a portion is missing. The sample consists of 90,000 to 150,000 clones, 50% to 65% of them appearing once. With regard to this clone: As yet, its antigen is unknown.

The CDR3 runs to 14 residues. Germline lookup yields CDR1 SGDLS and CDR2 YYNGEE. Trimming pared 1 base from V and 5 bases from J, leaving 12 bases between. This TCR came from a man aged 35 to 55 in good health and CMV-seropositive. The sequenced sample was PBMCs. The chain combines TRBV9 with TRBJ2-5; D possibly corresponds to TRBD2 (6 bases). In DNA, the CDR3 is TGTGCCAGCAGCGTAAAAGGGACTTGGGAGACCCAGTACTTC. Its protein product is CASSVKGTWETQYF.